This T cell receptor beta chain stems from a study of beta chain features in type 1 diabetes. This CDR3 region has 14 residues. Germline V gene lookup returns CDR1 MNHEY and CDR2 SMNVEV (reference sequence). Germline trimming cut 6 bases from V and 6 bases from J; bases unmatched to any gene: 5. Expressed TCRB transcripts were sequenced because the isolated RNA had all been reverse transcribed beforehand. Sequencing was performed with immunoSEQ multiplex PCR; in TCRdb, only in-frame clones are kept and a portion is missing. Of 150,000 to 190,000 clones listed, under 9.5% are singletons. Sequenced material: central memory CD4+ T cells from blood. The sequence was obtained from a man aged 18 to 29 in good health. The chain carries TRBV27 and TRBJ1-4; 9 nucleotides align to TRBD1. The DNA of the CDR3 is TGTGCCAGCAGACTACAGGGGGCGGATGAAAAACTGTTTTTT. Protein product: CASRLQGADEKLFF. Drawing the rest from reference TRBV27 and TRBJ1-4, the complete variable domain is EAQVTQNPRYLITVTGKKLTVTCSQNMNHEYMSWYRQDPGLGLRQIYYSMNVEVTDKGDVPEGYKVSRKEKRNFPLILESPSPNQTSLYFCASRLQGADEKLFFGSGTQLSVL.